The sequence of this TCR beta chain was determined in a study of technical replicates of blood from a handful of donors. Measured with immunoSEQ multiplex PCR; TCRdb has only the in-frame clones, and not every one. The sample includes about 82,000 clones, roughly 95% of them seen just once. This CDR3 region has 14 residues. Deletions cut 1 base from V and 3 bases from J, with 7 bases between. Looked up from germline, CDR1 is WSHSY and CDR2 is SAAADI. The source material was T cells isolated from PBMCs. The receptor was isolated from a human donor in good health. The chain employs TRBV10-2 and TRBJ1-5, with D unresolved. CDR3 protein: CASSEWSTNQPQHF. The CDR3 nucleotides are TGCGCCAGCAGTGAGTGGAGTACCAATCAGCCCCAGCATTTT.